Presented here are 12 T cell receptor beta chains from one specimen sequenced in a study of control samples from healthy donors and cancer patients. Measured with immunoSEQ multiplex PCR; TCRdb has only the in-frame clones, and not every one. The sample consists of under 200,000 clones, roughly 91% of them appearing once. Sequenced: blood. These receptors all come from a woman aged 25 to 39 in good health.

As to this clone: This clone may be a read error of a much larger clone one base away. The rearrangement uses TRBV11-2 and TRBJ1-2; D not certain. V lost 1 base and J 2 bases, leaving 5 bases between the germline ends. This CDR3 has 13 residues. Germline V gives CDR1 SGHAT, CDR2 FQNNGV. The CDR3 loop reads CASSLVRNYGYTF. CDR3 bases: TGTGCCAGCAGCTTAGTCCGCAACTATGGCTACACCTTC.

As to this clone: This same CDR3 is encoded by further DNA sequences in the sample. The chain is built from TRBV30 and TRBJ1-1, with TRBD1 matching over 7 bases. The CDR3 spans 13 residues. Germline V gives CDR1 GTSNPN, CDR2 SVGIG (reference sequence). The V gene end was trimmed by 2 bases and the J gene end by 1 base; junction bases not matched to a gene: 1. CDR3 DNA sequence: TGTGCCTGGAGTACAGGGGCGAACACTGAAGCTTTCTTT. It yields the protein CAWSTGANTEAFF.

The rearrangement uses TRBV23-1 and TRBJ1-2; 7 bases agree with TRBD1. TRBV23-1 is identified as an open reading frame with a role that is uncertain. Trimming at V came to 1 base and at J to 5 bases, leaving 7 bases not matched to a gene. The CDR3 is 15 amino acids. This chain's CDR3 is CASSQFGQDLYGYTF. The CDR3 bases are TGCGCCAGCAGTCAATTCGGACAGGATCTATATGGCTACACCTTC.

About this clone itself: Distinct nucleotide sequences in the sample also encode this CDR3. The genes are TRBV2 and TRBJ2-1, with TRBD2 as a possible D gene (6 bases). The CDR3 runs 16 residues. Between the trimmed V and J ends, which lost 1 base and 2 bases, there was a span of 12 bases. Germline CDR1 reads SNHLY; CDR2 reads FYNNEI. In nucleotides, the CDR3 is TGTGCCAGCAGTGAAGAGGGGCGGGGACCCTACAATGAGCAGTTCTTC. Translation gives CASSEEGRGPYNEQFF.

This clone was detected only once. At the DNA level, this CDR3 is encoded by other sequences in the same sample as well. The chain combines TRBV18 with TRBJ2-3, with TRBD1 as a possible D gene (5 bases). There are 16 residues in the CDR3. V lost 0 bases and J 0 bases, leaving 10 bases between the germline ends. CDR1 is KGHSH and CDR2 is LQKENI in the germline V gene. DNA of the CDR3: TGTGCCAGCTCACCACCAGGGAAGGGGAGCACAGATACGCAGTATTTT. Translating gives CASSPPGKGSTDTQYF.

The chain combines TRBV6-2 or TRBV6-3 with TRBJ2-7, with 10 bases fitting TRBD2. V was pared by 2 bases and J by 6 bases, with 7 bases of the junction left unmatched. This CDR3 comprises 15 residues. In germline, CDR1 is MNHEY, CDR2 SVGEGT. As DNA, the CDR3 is TGTGCCAGCAGTTACAGGCTAGCGGGAGTTCTCGAGCAGTACTTC. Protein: CASSYRLAGVLEQYF.

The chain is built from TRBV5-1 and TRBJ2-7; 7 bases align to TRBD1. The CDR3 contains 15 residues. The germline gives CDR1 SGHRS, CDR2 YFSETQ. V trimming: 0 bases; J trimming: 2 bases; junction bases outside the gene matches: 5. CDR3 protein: CASSLAGGRTYEQYF. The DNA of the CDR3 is TGCGCCAGCAGCTTGGCAGGGGGTAGGACCTACGAGCAGTACTTC.

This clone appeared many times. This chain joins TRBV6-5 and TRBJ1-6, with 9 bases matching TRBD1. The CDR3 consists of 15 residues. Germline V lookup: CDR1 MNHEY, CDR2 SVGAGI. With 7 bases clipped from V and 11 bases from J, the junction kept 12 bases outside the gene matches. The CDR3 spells CASTDPGTGITPLHF. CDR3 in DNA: TGTGCCAGCACCGACCCCGGGACAGGGATAACACCCCTCCACTTT.

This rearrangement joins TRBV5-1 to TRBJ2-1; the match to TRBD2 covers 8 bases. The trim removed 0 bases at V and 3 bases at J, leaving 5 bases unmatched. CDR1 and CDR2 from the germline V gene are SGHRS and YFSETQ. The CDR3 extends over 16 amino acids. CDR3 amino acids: CASSLAGTRIYNEQFF. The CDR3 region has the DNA TGCGCCAGCAGCTTGGCCGGGACTAGGATCTACAATGAGCAGTTCTTC.

This CDR3 is CASSLVGGRNQPQHF. The CDR3 DNA is TGCGCCAGCAGCTTGGTAGGGGGAAGGAATCAGCCCCAGCATTTT. The J gene is TRBJ1-5, the V gene TRBV5-1; a weak D match, TRBD1 (6 bases). The CDR3 has 15 residues. V was clipped by 0 bases and J by 4 bases, with 11 bases between them. Germline V gene lookup returns CDR1 SGHRS and CDR2 YFSETQ.

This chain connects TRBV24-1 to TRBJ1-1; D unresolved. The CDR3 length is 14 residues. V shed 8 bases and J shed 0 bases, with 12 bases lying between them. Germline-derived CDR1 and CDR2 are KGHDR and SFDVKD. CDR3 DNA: TGTGCCACCAATGAGACACCCTTGAACACTGAAGCTTTCTTT. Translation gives CATNETPLNTEAFF.

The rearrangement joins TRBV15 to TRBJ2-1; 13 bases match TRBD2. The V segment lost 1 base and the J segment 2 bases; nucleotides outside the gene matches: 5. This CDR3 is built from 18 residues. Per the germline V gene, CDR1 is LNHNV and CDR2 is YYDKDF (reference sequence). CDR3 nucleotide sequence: TGTGCCACCAGCAGAGGCTTTACTAGCGGGAGGGCCTACAATGAGCAGTTCTTC. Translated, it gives CATSRGFTSGRAYNEQFF.